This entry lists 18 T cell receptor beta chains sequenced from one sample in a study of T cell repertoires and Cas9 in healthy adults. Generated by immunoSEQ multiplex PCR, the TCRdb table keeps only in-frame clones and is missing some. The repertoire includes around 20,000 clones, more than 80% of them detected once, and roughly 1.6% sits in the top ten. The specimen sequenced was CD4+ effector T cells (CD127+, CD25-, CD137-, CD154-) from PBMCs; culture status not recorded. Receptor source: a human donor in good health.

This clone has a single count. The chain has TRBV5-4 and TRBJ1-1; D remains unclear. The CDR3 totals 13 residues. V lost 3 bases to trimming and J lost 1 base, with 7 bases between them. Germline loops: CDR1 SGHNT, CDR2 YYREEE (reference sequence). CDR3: CASSSDGNTEAFF. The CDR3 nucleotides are TGTGCCAGCAGCTCGGACGGGAACACTGAAGCTTTCTTT.

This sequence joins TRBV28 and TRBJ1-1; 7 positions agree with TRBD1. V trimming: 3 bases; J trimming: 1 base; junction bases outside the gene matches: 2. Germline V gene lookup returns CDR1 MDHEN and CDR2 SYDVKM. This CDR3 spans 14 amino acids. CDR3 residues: CASSLTGKNTEAFF. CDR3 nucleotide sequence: TGTGCCAGCAGTTTGACAGGGAAGAACACTGAAGCTTTCTTT.

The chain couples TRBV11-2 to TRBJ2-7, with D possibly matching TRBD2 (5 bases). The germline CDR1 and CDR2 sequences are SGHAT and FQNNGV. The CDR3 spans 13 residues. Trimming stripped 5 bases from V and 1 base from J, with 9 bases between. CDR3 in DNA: TGTGCCAGCAGCCACGGGGATTCCTACGAGCAGTACTTC. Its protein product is CASSHGDSYEQYF. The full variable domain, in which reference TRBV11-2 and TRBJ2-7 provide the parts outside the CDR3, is EAGVAQSPRYKIIEKRQSVAFWCNPISGHATLYWYQQILGQGPKLLIQFQNNGVVDDSQLPKDRFSAERLKGVDSTLKIQPAKLEDSAVYLCASSHGDSYEQYFGPGTRLTVT.

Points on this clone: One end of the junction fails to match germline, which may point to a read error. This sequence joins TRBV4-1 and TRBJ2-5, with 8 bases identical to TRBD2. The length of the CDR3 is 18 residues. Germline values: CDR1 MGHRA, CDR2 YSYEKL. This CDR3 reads CARSQKAGARGGPETQYF. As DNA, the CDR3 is TGCGCCCGCAGCCAAAAGGCAGGGGCCCGGGGGGGCCCGGAGACCCAGTACTTC.

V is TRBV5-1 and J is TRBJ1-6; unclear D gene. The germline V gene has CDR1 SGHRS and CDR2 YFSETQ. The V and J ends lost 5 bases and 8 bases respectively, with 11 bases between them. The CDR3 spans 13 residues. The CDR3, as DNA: TGCGCCAGCAGTCGAAACTCGGATTCACCCCTCCACTTT. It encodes CASSRNSDSPLHF.

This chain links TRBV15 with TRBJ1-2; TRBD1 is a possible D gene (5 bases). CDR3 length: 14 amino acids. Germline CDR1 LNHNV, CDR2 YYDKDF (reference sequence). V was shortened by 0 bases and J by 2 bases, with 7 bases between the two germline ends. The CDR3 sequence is CATSRDKGNYGYTF. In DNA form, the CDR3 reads TGTGCCACCAGCAGAGATAAGGGGAACTATGGCTACACCTTC.

The CDR3 is CASSSQGVSGNTIYF. As DNA, the CDR3 is TGTGCCAGCAGCTCCCAGGGAGTATCTGGAAACACCATATATTTT. The chain joins TRBV7-2 to TRBJ1-3; TRBD1 is a possible D gene (5 bases). The CDR3 has 15 amino acids. V was cut by 4 bases and J by 1 base, with 11 bases left in between. Germline V gives CDR1 SGHTA, CDR2 FQGNSA.

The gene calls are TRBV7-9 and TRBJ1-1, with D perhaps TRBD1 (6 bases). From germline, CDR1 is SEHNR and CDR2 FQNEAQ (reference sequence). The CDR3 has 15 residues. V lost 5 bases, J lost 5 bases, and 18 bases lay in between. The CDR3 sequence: CASSGTQGRGTEAFF. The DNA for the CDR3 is TGTGCCAGCAGCGGTACGCAGGGGAGGGGGACTGAAGCTTTCTTT.

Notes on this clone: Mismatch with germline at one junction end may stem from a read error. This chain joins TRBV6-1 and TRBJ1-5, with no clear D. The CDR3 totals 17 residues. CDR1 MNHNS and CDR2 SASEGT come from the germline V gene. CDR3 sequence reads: CASREAPRLRRNQPQHF. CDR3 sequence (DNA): TGTGCCAGCAGAGAAGCCCCCAGGTTGAGGCGCAATCAGCCCCAGCATTTT.

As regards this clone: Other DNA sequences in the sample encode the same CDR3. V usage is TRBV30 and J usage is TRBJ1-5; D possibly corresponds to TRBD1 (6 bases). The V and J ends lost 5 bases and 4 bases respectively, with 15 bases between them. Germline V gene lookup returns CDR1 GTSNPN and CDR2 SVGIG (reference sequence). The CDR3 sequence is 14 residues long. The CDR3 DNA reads TGTGCCTGGGGAACAGGGACGAGTAATCAGCCCCAGCATTTT. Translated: CAWGTGTSNQPQHF. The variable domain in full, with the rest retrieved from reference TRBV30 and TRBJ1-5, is SQTIHQWPATLVQPVGSPLSLECTVEGTSNPNLYWYRQAAGRGLQLLFYSVGIGQISSEVPQNLSASRPQDRQFILSSKKLLLSDSGFYLCAWGTGTSNQPQHFGDGTRLSIL.

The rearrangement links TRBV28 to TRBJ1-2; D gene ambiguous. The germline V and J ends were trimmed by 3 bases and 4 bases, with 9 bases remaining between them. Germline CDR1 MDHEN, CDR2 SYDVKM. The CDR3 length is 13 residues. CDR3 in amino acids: CASSFRTGYGYTF. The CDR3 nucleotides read TGTGCCAGCAGTTTCCGGACGGGCTATGGCTACACCTTC.

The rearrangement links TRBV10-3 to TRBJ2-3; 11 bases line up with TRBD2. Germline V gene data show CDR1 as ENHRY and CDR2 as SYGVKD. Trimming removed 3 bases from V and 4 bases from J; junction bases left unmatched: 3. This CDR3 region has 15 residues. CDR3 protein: CAISDSGRAPDTQYF. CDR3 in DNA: TGTGCCATCAGTGATAGCGGGAGGGCCCCAGATACGCAGTATTTT.

The DNA for the CDR3 is TGTGCCAGCAGCGCAGACAGAAACAATTCACCCCTCCACTTT. This translates into CASSADRNNSPLHF. This chain links TRBV7-2 with TRBJ1-6; weak D call: TRBD1 (5 bases). Germline CDR1 SGHTA, CDR2 FQGNSA. CDR3 length: 14 amino acids. Trimming removed 5 bases from V and 7 bases from J, with 12 bases in between. Using reference TRBV7-2 and TRBJ1-6 for the parts outside the CDR3, the full variable domain is GAGVSQSPSNKVTEKGKDVELRCDPISGHTALYWYRQSLGQGLEFLIYFQGNSAPDKSGLPSDRFSAERTGGSVSTLTIQRTQQEDSAVYLCASSADRNNSPLHFGNGTRLTVT.

CDR3 sequence reads: CASSPRTGATEAFF. CDR3 nucleotides: TGTGCCAGCAGTCCCAGGACAGGGGCAACTGAAGCTTTCTTT. The rearrangement links TRBV27 to TRBJ1-1, with TRBD1 matching 9 bases. The junction had 6 bases not matched to a gene; V was cut back by 5 bases and J by 5 bases. Per the germline V gene, CDR1 is MNHEY and CDR2 is SMNVEV (reference sequence). The CDR3 has 14 amino acids.

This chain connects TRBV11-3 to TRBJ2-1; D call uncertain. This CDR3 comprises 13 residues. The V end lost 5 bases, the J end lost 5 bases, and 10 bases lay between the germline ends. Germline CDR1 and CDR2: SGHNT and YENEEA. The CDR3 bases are TGTGCCAGCAGCATTAACAGCCACAATGAGCAGTTCTTC. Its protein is CASSINSHNEQFF.

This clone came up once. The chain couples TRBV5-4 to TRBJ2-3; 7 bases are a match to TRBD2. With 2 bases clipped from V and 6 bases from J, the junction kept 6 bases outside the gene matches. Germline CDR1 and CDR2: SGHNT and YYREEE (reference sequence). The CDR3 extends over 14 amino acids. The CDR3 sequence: CASSFAGEADTQYF. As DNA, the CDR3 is TGTGCCAGCAGCTTCGCGGGAGAGGCGGATACGCAGTATTTT.

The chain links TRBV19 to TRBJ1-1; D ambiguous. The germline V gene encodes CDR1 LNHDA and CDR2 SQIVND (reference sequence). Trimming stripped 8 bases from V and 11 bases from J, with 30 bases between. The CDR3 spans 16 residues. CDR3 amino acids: CASFNLGLEEPLIAFF. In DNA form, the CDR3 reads TGTGCCAGTTTCAATCTTGGGTTAGAAGAGCCCCTGATCGCTTTCTTT.

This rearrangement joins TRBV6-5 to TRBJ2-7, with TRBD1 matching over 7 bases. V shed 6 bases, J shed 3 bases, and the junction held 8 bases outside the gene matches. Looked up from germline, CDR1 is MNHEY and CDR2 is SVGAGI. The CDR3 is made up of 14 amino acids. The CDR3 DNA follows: TGTGCCAGCAGCAAGCCGGGACAGATCTACGAGCAGTACTTC. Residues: CASSKPGQIYEQYF.